Listed below are T cell receptor beta chains from one sample, sequenced in a study of blood T cell repertoires in COVID-19. The method was immunoSEQ multiplex PCR; TCRdb's version includes in-frame clones alone and lacks a portion of them. This sample has some 200,000 clones, with roughly four fifths found just once. Sequencing was performed on PBMCs or T cells enriched from blood (not recorded which). The origin of the receptors is a middle-aged man who had recovered from COVID-19. Both conserved end residues are part of each CDR3. D genes are given only for firm matches. The size field is filled for only some rows; it gives once, few, many or a size class.

CDR3 protein,CDR3 DNA,V gene,CDR3 length,clone size,J gene,D gene
CASSSGYGIPGELFF,TGTGCCAGCAGCTCAGGATACGGGATACCCGGGGAGCTGTTTTTT,TRBV7-2,15,.,TRBJ2-2,.
CASSEGGTPSSYEQYF,TGTGCCAGCAGTGAAGGGGGGACACCGAGCTCCTACGAGCAGTACTTC,TRBV6-1,16,.,TRBJ2-7,.
CASSDRRGGYQPQHF,TGTGCCAGCAGTGATAGGAGGGGAGGGTACCAGCCCCAGCATTTT,TRBV2,15,.,TRBJ1-5,.
CAWSVGGGPTDTQYF,TGTGCCTGGAGTGTAGGGGGAGGGCCAACAGATACGCAGTATTTT,TRBV30,15,.,TRBJ2-3,.
CAWKGTEETQYF,TGTGCCTGGAAGGGGACAGAAGAGACCCAGTACTTC,TRBV30,12,.,TRBJ2-5,TRBD1
CASSQGREETQYF,TGTGCCAGCAGCCAGGGCAGGGAAGAGACCCAGTACTTC,TRBV11-2,13,.,TRBJ2-5,.
CASSVGTVSGNTIYF,TGCGCCAGCAGCGTCGGGACAGTCTCTGGAAACACCATATATTTT,TRBV5-1,15,.,TRBJ1-3,TRBD1
CAISDTGALQPQHF,TGTGCCATCAGTGACACAGGGGCGCTTCAGCCCCAGCATTTT,TRBV10-3,14,.,TRBJ1-5,TRBD1
CASSSRNSGRGGSNNEQFF,TGTGCCAGTAGTAGTAGAAATAGCGGGAGGGGGGGCTCAAACAATGAGCAGTTCTTC,TRBV19,19,.,TRBJ2-1,TRBD2
CASSTRTSGSHEQFF,TGTGCCAGTAGTACTAGGACTAGCGGGAGCCATGAGCAGTTCTTC,TRBV19,15,.,TRBJ2-1,TRBD2
CASSGTAGNEQFF,TGTGCCAGCTCAGGGACTGCAGGCAATGAGCAGTTCTTC,TRBV18,13,.,TRBJ2-1,.
CASSEPGQGQNSPLHF,TGTGCCAGCAGTGAACCGGGACAGGGACAAAATTCACCCCTCCACTTT,TRBV25-1,16,few,TRBJ1-6,TRBD1
CAWSVGANTEAFF,TGTGCCTGGAGTGTAGGAGCGAACACTGAAGCTTTCTTT,TRBV30,13,.,TRBJ1-1,.
CASSIGGRDQETQYF,TGTGCCAGTAGTATTGGCGGGAGGGATCAAGAGACCCAGTACTTC,TRBV19,15,.,TRBJ2-5,TRBD2
CASSLQTGRQPQHF,TGTGCCAGTAGTCTACAGACAGGTCGTCAGCCCCAGCATTTT,TRBV19,14,.,TRBJ1-5,.
CASSLGRGGGDEQYF,TGCGCCAGCAGCTTGGGGCGTGGGGGAGGCGACGAGCAGTACTTC,TRBV5-1,15,.,TRBJ2-7,.
CASSQSAVYSYNEQFF,TGTGCCAGCAGCCAAAGTGCGGTTTACTCCTACAATGAGCAGTTCTTC,TRBV14,16,.,TRBJ2-1,.
CASSLPGNLNTEAFF,TGTGCCAGCAGCTTGCCAGGAAATTTGAACACTGAAGCTTTCTTT,TRBV5-4,15,.,TRBJ1-1,.
CASIPGTGSTDTQYF,TGTGCCAGTATCCCCGGGACTGGGAGCACAGATACGCAGTATTTT,TRBV19,15,.,TRBJ2-3,.
CASSRTGGLPYGYTF,TGTGCCAGCAGTAGGACAGGGGGCCTACCCTATGGCTACACCTTC,TRBV6-5,15,.,TRBJ1-2,TRBD1
CASSLRLAGHNEQFF,TGTGCCAGCAGCTTAAGACTAGCGGGACACAATGAGCAGTTCTTC,TRBV7-6,15,.,TRBJ2-1,TRBD2
CASSYLPSGRGAYEQYF,TGTGCCAGCAGTTACTTACCTAGCGGGAGAGGGGCCTACGAGCAGTACTTC,TRBV6-2/TRBV6-3,17,.,TRBJ2-7,TRBD2
CASSRQGVGYEQYF,TGTGCCAGCAGCCGACAGGGGGTAGGCTACGAGCAGTACTTC,TRBV6-5,14,.,TRBJ2-7,TRBD1
CASRGQGSTEAFF,TGTGCCAGCAGAGGACAGGGGTCGACTGAAGCTTTCTTT,TRBV2,13,.,TRBJ1-1,TRBD1
CASSMYRGGETQYF,TGTGCCAGTAGTATGTACAGGGGGGGGGAGACCCAGTACTTC,TRBV19,14,.,TRBJ2-5,.
CASSENRRQNQPQHF,TGTGCCAGCAGTGAAAACCGCAGACAGAATCAGCCCCAGCATTTT,TRBV6-1,15,.,TRBJ1-5,.
CASSFTGYSYEQYF,TGTGCCAGCAGCTTTACCGGGTACTCCTACGAGCAGTACTTC,TRBV7-2,14,.,TRBJ2-7,.
CASRPGGANYGYTF,TGTGCCAGCCGTCCGGGGGGAGCTAACTATGGCTACACCTTC,TRBV6-4,14,.,TRBJ1-2,.
CASSPQTSRGTGELFF,TGTGCTAGCAGCCCGCAGACTAGCCGGGGGACCGGGGAGCTGTTTTTT,TRBV7-7,16,once,TRBJ2-2,TRBD2
CASSLSPSGRTYNEQFF,TGCGCCAGCAGCTTGTCACCTAGCGGGAGAACCTACAATGAGCAGTTCTTC,TRBV5-1,17,.,TRBJ2-1,TRBD2
CASSTRLQGDRTDTQYF,TGTGCCAGCAGCACTCGACTACAGGGGGACCGTACAGATACGCAGTATTTT,TRBV7-2,17,few,TRBJ2-3,TRBD1
CASSPGDRSEAFF,TGTGCCAGCAGTCCGGGGGACCGATCTGAAGCTTTCTTT,TRBV6-2/TRBV6-3,13,.,TRBJ1-1,.
CASSLYGALGYTF,TGTGCCAGCAGTTTATATGGGGCCCTGGGCTACACCTTC,TRBV28,13,.,TRBJ1-2,.
CASSLGLAGPNTGELFF,TGTGCCAGCAGCCTTGGACTAGCGGGCCCGAACACCGGGGAGCTGTTTTTT,TRBV5-4,17,.,TRBJ2-2,TRBD2
CASSINSNQPQHF,TGTGCCAGCAGCATTAACTCGAATCAGCCCCAGCATTTT,TRBV2,13,.,TRBJ1-5,.
CASSPRGLAGQKENEQFF,TGTGCCAGCAGCCCCCGGGGGCTAGCGGGACAGAAGGAGAATGAGCAGTTCTTC,TRBV5-4,18,.,TRBJ2-1,TRBD2
CASSLPPFGATDTQYF,TGCGCCAGCAGCTTGCCCCCCTTTGGGGCCACAGATACGCAGTATTTT,TRBV5-1,16,.,TRBJ2-3,.
CSVEDLQAGSSTDTQYF,TGCAGCGTTGAAGATCTTCAGGCGGGATCTAGCACAGATACGCAGTATTTT,TRBV29-1,17,.,TRBJ2-3,.
CASSLAGGSGYEQYF,TGTGCCAGCAGTTTAGCGGGAGGAAGTGGTTACGAGCAGTACTTC,TRBV5-4,15,few,TRBJ2-7,TRBD2
CASSPGQGTHNQPQHF,TGTGCCAGCAGTCCTGGACAGGGCACCCACAATCAGCCCCAGCATTTT,TRBV11-2,16,.,TRBJ1-5,TRBD1
CASSLGLRNTGELFF,TGTGCCAGCAGCTTGGGTTTGCGGAACACCGGGGAGCTGTTTTTT,TRBV5-4,15,.,TRBJ2-2,.
CASSEQGQGNQPQHF,TGTGCCAGCAGTGAACAAGGGCAGGGGAATCAGCCCCAGCATTTT,TRBV2,15,.,TRBJ1-5,.
CASSLWGSDQPQHF,TGTGCCAGCAGTTTATGGGGTAGCGATCAGCCCCAGCATTTT,TRBV28,14,.,TRBJ1-5,.
CASSLTSQGAQPQHF,TGTGCCAGCAGCTTGACTTCTCAGGGTGCCCAGCCCCAGCATTTT,TRBV7-2,15,few,TRBJ1-5,.
CATLPRGGDSPLHF,TGTGCCACCCTTCCCCGGGGTGGCGATTCACCCCTCCACTTT,TRBV6-5,14,.,TRBJ1-6,.
CASSSDGTVGGYTF,TGCGCCAGCAGCTCAGATGGGACAGTCGGTGGCTACACCTTC,TRBV5-1,14,once,TRBJ1-2,TRBD1
CASRGGDQPQHF,TGTGCCAGCAGGGGGGGAGATCAGCCCCAGCATTTT,TRBV28,12,many,TRBJ1-5,.
CASSDPGTGVTDTQYF,TGTGCCAGCAGTGACCCGGGGACAGGGGTCACAGATACGCAGTATTTT,TRBV2,16,.,TRBJ2-3,TRBD1
CASSPNNRGWVEAFF,TGTGCCAGCTCACCAAATAACAGGGGATGGGTTGAAGCTTTCTTT,TRBV18,15,few,TRBJ1-1,TRBD1
CASREATYEQYF,TGTGCCAGCAGGGAAGCCACCTACGAGCAGTACTTC,TRBV2,12,.,TRBJ2-7,.